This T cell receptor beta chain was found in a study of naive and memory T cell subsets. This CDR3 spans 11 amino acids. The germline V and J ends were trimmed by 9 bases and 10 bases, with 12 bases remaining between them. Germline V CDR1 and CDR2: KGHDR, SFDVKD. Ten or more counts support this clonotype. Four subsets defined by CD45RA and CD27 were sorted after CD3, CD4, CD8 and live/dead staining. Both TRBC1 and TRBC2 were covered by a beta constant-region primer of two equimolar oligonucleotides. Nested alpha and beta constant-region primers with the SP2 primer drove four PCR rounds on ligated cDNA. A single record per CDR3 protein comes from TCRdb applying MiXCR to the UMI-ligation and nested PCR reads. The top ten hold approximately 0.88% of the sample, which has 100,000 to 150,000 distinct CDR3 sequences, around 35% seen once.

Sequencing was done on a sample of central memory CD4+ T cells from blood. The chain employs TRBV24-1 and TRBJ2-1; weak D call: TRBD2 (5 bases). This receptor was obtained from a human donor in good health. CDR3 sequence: CATGRVEEQFF. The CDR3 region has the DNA TGTGCCACCGGGCGGGTCGAAGAGCAGTTCTTC.